The present TCR beta chain was sequenced within a study of T cell repertoires in cytomegalovirus infection. This clonotype was detected only a few times. The antigen remains unidentified. In TCRdb, the reads were re-called with MiXCR into one record per CDR3 protein. The sample yields roughly 800,000 distinct CDR3 sequences, about 27% seen once. The V gene lost 1 base and the J gene lost 6 bases, with 14 bases spanning the gap. Germline-derived CDR1 and CDR2 are SEHNR and FQNEAQ (reference sequence). There are 15 residues in the CDR3. This rearrangement joins TRBV7-9 to TRBJ2-3, with D perhaps given as TRBD1 or TRBD2 (6 bases each). The origin of this receptor is a human donor in good health (CMV status not recorded). Some clones in this sample may be carry-over from other donors' samples. Sequenced material: cultured CD8+ T cells from PBMCs, taken from culture after CMV antigen stimulation. As DNA, the CDR3 is TGTGCCAGCAGCTTAGAAGAGGTGGGGGGCGATACGCAGTATTTT. It translates to CASSLEEVGGDTQYF.